This T cell receptor beta chain was sequenced during a study of Ad26.COV2.S vaccination and SARS-CoV-2 variants. For the study at large: Doses of Ad26.COV2.S were injected into muscle once or twice, 56 days apart.

The CDR3 spans 17 residues. Trimming took 1 base from V and 3 from J; bases not matched to a gene: 8. Germline V gene lookup returns CDR1 LGHDT and CDR2 YNNKEL (reference sequence). Here immunoSEQ multiplex PCR was the method, and the copy in TCRdb shows in-frame clones only, minus some. The sample includes some 450,000 clones, 90% of them seen just once. Treatment in this sample: around 19 received Ad26.COV2.S at low or high dose, single or two shots; several received placebo; per-sample allocation not given. Specimens were obtained on day 63 following the first vaccine or placebo injection. The material sequenced was peripheral blood, taken in a trial of Ad26.COV2.S vaccine versus placebo. This sequence joins TRBV3-1 (or the pseudogene TRBV3-2) and TRBJ2-5, with 10 bases that match TRBD2. The receptor was derived from a person aged 18-65 years who received the Ad26.COV2.S COVID-19 vaccine or a placebo. The CDR3 DNA is TGTGCCAGCAGCCAAGCCGGGACTAGCGCCAGAAAAGAGACCCAGTACTTC. Translated, it gives CASSQAGTSARKETQYF.